The 17 T cell receptor beta chains below all came from one sample that was sequenced in a study of CD8 T cells in cerebrospinal fluid in Alzheimer's disease (dated by TCRdb to about 2020). Preparation of the library involved 10x single-cell sequencing. This sample was sequenced with a NextSeq 550. Reprocessed by TCRdb, the reads give a single entry per CDR3 protein sequence, without DNA. The sample's table lists a count of some 1,200 distinct CDR3 sequences. The top ten clones comprise about a sixth of the sample. The sample taken for sequencing was cerebrospinal fluid. The receptors were sampled from a human donor with Parkinson's disease.

This clonotype counts as medium-sized by frequency. The CDR3 protein is CASSYLAGRVVDTQYF. The chain recombines TRBV7-2 with TRBJ2-3; as DNA is missing, the TRBD2 call by TCRdb cannot be tested. CDR3 size: 16 residues. Germline V lookup: CDR1 SGHTA, CDR2 FQGNSA.

The chain uses TRBV11-1 and TRBJ1-2; no DNA is available, so the TRBD1 call from TCRdb remains unchecked. CDR1 SGHAT and CDR2 FQDESV come from the germline V gene (reference sequence). There are 13 residues in the CDR3. CDR3 residues: CASSLRQDYGYTF.

Its frequency marks this clonotype as medium-sized. This rearrangement joins TRBV5-1 to TRBJ2-5; absent DNA, TCRdb's TRBD1 call cannot be checked. The germline gives CDR1 SGHRS, CDR2 YFSETQ. The CDR3 is 13 residues long. CDR3 amino acids: CASSSQGRETQYF. Full variable domain (missing parts from reference TRBV5-1 and TRBJ2-5): KAGVTQTPRYLIKTRGQQVTLSCSPISGHRSVSWYQQTPGQGLQFLFEYFSETQRNKGNFPGRFSGRQFSNSRSEMNVSTLELGDSALYLCASSSQGRETQYFGPGTRLLVL.

Considering frequency, this clonotype is medium-sized. The chain joins TRBV9 to TRBJ2-7; the D call from TCRdb, TRBD1, cannot be confirmed without DNA. This CDR3 region has 14 residues. Germline V gives CDR1 SGDLS, CDR2 YYNGEE. The CDR3 is CASSPGQNSYEQYF.

Measured by frequency, this clonotype is medium-sized. V and J are TRBV5-1 and TRBJ1-1. Per the germline V gene, CDR1 is SGHRS and CDR2 is YFSETQ. The length of the CDR3 is 17 residues. The CDR3 is CASSLGRERVGNTEAFF.

Considering frequency, this clonotype is medium-sized. The rearrangement links TRBV7-3 to TRBJ2-1. This CDR3 is built from 15 residues. The germline gives CDR1 SGHTA, CDR2 FQGTGA. The CDR3: CASSIMDSSYNEQFF.

The chain is built from TRBV19 and TRBJ2-2; TCRdb proposes TRBD2, but this gene call is untestable without DNA. In germline, CDR1 is LNHDA, CDR2 SQIVND (reference sequence). CDR3 length: 16 residues. The CDR3 loop is CASSIYGRVHTGELFF.

This clonotype is deemed medium-sized by its frequency. The J gene is TRBJ2-5, the V gene TRBV9. This CDR3 region has 15 residues. Germline-derived CDR1 and CDR2 are SGDLS and YYNGEE. CDR3: CASSVGDGVGETQYF. Based on the CDR3 plus reference TRBV9 and TRBJ2-5, the full variable domain is DSGVTQTPKHLITATGQRVTLRCSPRSGDLSVYWYQQSLDQGLQFLIQYYNGEERAKGNILERFSAQQFPDLHSELNLSSLELGDSALYFCASSVGDGVGETQYFGPGTRLLVL.

The chain is built from TRBV6-4 and TRBJ1-4; absent DNA, TCRdb's TRBD1 call cannot be checked. The germline CDR1 and CDR2 sequences are MRHNA and SNTAGT. This CDR3 contains 16 residues. The CDR3 reads CASRPRGQGGDEKLFF.

This clonotype registers medium-sized by frequency. The chain uses TRBV5-1 and TRBJ1-1. The CDR3 has 13 residues. From germline, CDR1 is SGHRS and CDR2 YFSETQ. Here the CDR3 reads CASSSDDNTEAFF.

The J gene is TRBJ2-5, the V gene TRBV7-7; the TRBD2 assignment by TCRdb is unverifiable without DNA. The CDR3 is 17 amino acids. The germline CDR1 and CDR2 sequences are SSHAT and FNYEAQ (reference sequence). This chain's CDR3 is CASSPGLAGPNQETQYF.

This clonotype is labeled medium-sized based on frequency. The CDR3 loop is CASSPTGRPQYF. The chain employs TRBV7-3 and TRBJ2-3; with no DNA, the TCRdb D assignment of TRBD1 cannot be verified. Germline CDR1 is SGHTA and CDR2 is FQGTGA. CDR3 size: 12 residues. The full variable domain, in which reference TRBV7-3 and TRBJ2-3 provide the parts outside the CDR3, is GAGVSQTPSNKVTEKGKYVELRCDPISGHTALYWYRQSLGQGPEFLIYFQGTGAADDSGLPNDRFFAVRPEGSVSTLKIQRTERGDSAVYLCASSPTGRPQYFGPGTRLTVL.

Frequency places this clonotype as medium-sized. The chain employs TRBV15 and TRBJ2-1; checking the TCRdb D call of TRBD1 is not possible without DNA. From germline, CDR1 is LNHNV and CDR2 YYDKDF (reference sequence). The length of the CDR3 is 16 residues. This CDR3 is CATSRVGGGSYNEQFF.

According to its frequency, this clonotype is medium-sized (0.01 to 0.1%). The rearrangement joins TRBV13 to TRBJ1-1. Germline V gene sequence: CDR1 PRHDT, CDR2 FYEKMQ (reference sequence). The CDR3 has 18 residues. CDR3 loop: CASSFNRRVYYMNTEAFF.

The rearrangement links TRBV11-1 to TRBJ2-5; as DNA is missing, the TRBD1 call by TCRdb cannot be tested. Germline V gives CDR1 SGHAT, CDR2 FQDESV (reference sequence). This CDR3 has 13 residues. The CDR3 loop reads CASSLVREETQYF.

This clonotype counts as large by frequency. V is TRBV4-3 and J is TRBJ1-1; as DNA is missing, the TRBD1 call by TCRdb cannot be tested. Per germline, CDR1 LGHNA and CDR2 YSLEER. This CDR3 region has 13 residues. CDR3: CASSQKRGTEAFF.

The chain employs TRBV28 and TRBJ1-2. CDR3 length: 14 residues. Looked up from germline, CDR1 is MDHEN and CDR2 is SYDVKM. CDR3 loop: CASSEALRRGGYTF.